The 28 T cell receptor beta chains given below trace back to one sample, sequenced in a study of T cell changes during pregnancy in multiple sclerosis. This table comes from immunoSEQ multiplex PCR, and its TCRdb copy is limited to in-frame clones, with some not included. The sample gives 70,000 to 95,000 clones, 85% to 95% of which show up once; approximately 1.7% is in the top ten. This specimen was peripheral blood, taken after pregnancy. These receptors originate from a female donor in good health, enrolled as a control in a pregnancy study.

V gene TRBV4-1 combines with J gene TRBJ2-7, with 11 bases lining up with TRBD2. This CDR3 has 15 amino acids. Looked up from germline, CDR1 is MGHRA and CDR2 is YSYEKL. Germline trimming cut 3 bases from V and 5 bases from J; bases unmatched to any gene: 6. The CDR3 DNA is TGCGCCAGCAGCCATCCTAGCGGGAGGCTCCACGAGCAGTACTTC. Translated: CASSHPSGRLHEQYF.

The rearrangement joins TRBV27 to TRBJ2-1; 7 bases fit TRBD2. The CDR3 is 15 residues long. Germline V lookup: CDR1 MNHEY, CDR2 SMNVEV (reference sequence). Trimming cost V 3 bases and J 5 bases; bases outside gene matches: 7. This CDR3 is CASSFVASGNNEQFF. Written as DNA, the CDR3 is TGTGCCAGCAGTTTCGTGGCTAGCGGAAACAATGAGCAGTTCTTC.

This chain uses TRBV2 with TRBJ2-5; no firm D call. The CDR3 covers 14 residues. V was cut by 8 bases and J by 5 bases, with 18 bases left in between. Per the germline V gene, CDR1 is SNHLY and CDR2 is FYNNEI. The CDR3 spells CASAFEFGQETQYF. Written as DNA, the CDR3 is TGTGCCAGCGCATTCGAATTTGGGCAGGAGACCCAGTACTTC.

The gene calls are TRBV6-6 and TRBJ2-7; 10 positions match TRBD2. The CDR3 has 15 amino acids. V shed 6 bases and J 4 bases; nucleotides not matched to a gene: 9. Looked up from germline, CDR1 is MNHNY and CDR2 is SVGAGI (reference sequence). Here the CDR3 reads CASSPGLAGDYEQYF. The CDR3 coding sequence is TGTGCCAGCAGCCCCGGGCTAGCGGGAGATTACGAGCAGTACTTC.

The rearrangement links TRBV10-3 to TRBJ2-7; D is possibly TRBD2 (5 bases). V was clipped by 4 bases and J by 3 bases, with 10 bases between them. Germline values: CDR1 ENHRY, CDR2 SYGVKD. The CDR3 is 13 amino acids. The CDR3 loop reads CAISAAGYYEQYF. CDR3 DNA: TGTGCCATCAGTGCGGCGGGCTACTACGAGCAGTACTTC.

The rearrangement links TRBV2 to TRBJ1-2, with 9 bases lining up with TRBD1. Germline V lookup: CDR1 SNHLY, CDR2 FYNNEI. The CDR3 has 13 amino acids. V dropped 7 bases and J dropped 6; count of bases not matched to a gene: 6. The CDR3 is CASTRDRENGYTF. In DNA, the CDR3 is TGTGCCAGCACCAGGGACAGGGAAAATGGCTACACCTTC.

J is TRBJ1-2 and V is TRBV7-8; D is undetermined. With 4 bases removed from V and 6 bases from J, the gap between germline ends came to 21 bases. The CDR3 is 16 amino acids. In germline, CDR1 is SGHVS, CDR2 FQNEAQ. CDR3 sequence reads: CASSSSIGSSEDGYTF. The DNA for the CDR3 is TGTGCCAGCAGCTCCTCGATTGGGAGCAGCGAGGATGGCTACACCTTC.

The chain joins TRBV5-4 to TRBJ2-1; 8 bases fit TRBD2. Germline assignment: CDR1 SGHNT and CDR2 YYREEE (reference sequence). The CDR3 is 16 amino acids. The V gene end was trimmed by 4 bases and the J gene end by 4 bases; junction bases not matched to a gene: 10. The CDR3 sequence is CASSPDSGTRYNEQFF. CDR3 DNA sequence: TGTGCCAGCAGCCCCGACTCCGGGACTAGATACAATGAGCAGTTCTTC. The full variable domain, with the rest looked up from reference TRBV5-4 and TRBJ2-1, is ETGVTQSPTHLIKTRGQQVTLRCSSQSGHNTVSWYQQALGQGPQFIFQYYREEENGRGNFPPRFSGLQFPNYSSELNVNALELDDSALYLCASSPDSGTRYNEQFFGPGTRLTVL.

This chain links TRBV9 with TRBJ2-2, with TRBD2 matching over 7 bases. The V and J ends lost 0 bases and 6 bases, in that order; junction bases with no gene match: 5. Germline loops: CDR1 SGDLS, CDR2 YYNGEE. The CDR3 runs 15 residues. CDR3 in DNA: TGTGCCAGCAGCGTAGGAGGGAGCGGGGCCGGGGAGCTGTTTTTT. It translates to CASSVGGSGAGELFF. Combining the CDR3 with reference TRBV9 and TRBJ2-2 gives the whole variable domain DSGVTQTPKHLITATGQRVTLRCSPRSGDLSVYWYQQSLDQGLQFLIQYYNGEERAKGNILERFSAQQFPDLHSELNLSSLELGDSALYFCASSVGGSGAGELFFGEGSRLTVL.

The J gene is TRBJ2-3, the V gene TRBV27; possible D gene TRBD1, 5 bases. Germline V gene data show CDR1 as MNHEY and CDR2 as SMNVEV (reference sequence). V was trimmed by 8 bases and J by 2 bases, leaving 14 bases between them. This CDR3 comprises 14 residues. The CDR3 reads CASGWGGTTDTQYF. The CDR3 bases are TGTGCCAGCGGGTGGGGCGGAACCACAGATACGCAGTATTTT.

A note on this clone: A read error may produce the germline difference seen at one junction end. The chain recombines TRBV2 with TRBJ2-7; 7 nucleotides match TRBD2. The CDR3 has 13 residues. Germline V gene sequence: CDR1 SNHLY, CDR2 FYNNEI. CDR3 DNA: TGTGCCAGCAGTGGGGAGGTGCAAGGACTAGTCGTTTTC. It codes for CASSGEVQGLVVF. Filled out from reference TRBV2 and TRBJ2-7, the complete variable domain reads EPEVTQTPSHQVTQMGQEVILRCVPISNHLYFYWYRQILGQKVEFLVSFYNNEISEKSEIFDDQFSVERPDGSNFTLKIRSTKLEDSAMYFCASSGEVQGLVVFGPGTRLTVT.

This sequence joins TRBV5-6 and TRBJ1-5; D may be TRBD1 (6 bases). Germline CDR1 and CDR2: SGHDT and YYEEEE. This CDR3 contains 14 residues. V was cut by 1 base and J by 7 bases, with 12 bases left in between. CDR3 loop: CASSLFQTGQPQHF. The CDR3 nucleotides read TGTGCCAGCAGCTTGTTTCAAACAGGGCAGCCCCAGCATTTT.

The chain recombines TRBV28 with TRBJ2-7; 10 nucleotides agree with TRBD2. There are 13 residues in the CDR3. Germline V lookup: CDR1 MDHEN, CDR2 SYDVKM. The junction had 4 bases not matched to a gene; V was cut back by 5 bases and J by 6 bases. DNA for the CDR3: TGTGCCAGCAGTGGGGGACTAGCGACCGAGCAGTACTTC. It yields the protein CASSGGLATEQYF.

Only a few counts were recorded for this clone. The chain joins TRBV15 to TRBJ2-3; 11 nucleotides agree with TRBD2. This CDR3 has 20 residues. Germline loops: CDR1 LNHNV, CDR2 YYDKDF (reference sequence). J lost 1 base, V lost 5 bases, and 17 bases had no gene match. CDR3 in DNA: TGTGCCACCAGCCCGCCGGGACTAGCGGTCGTGTTCTCCCGCACAGATACGCAGTATTTT. Translation gives CATSPPGLAVVFSRTDTQYF.

The chain recombines TRBV4-1 with TRBJ2-7, with TRBD1 matching over 9 bases. The CDR3 runs 15 residues. V lost 5 bases to trimming and J lost 2 bases; unmatched junction nucleotides: 7. Per germline, CDR1 MGHRA and CDR2 YSYEKL. For the CDR3, the DNA is TGCGCCAGCAGCATACGACAGGGGGGGCCCTACGAGCAGTACTTC. It codes for CASSIRQGGPYEQYF.

The genes are TRBV4-1 and TRBJ1-5; 8 positions match TRBD1. V was clipped by 1 base and J by 6 bases; unmatched bases: 5. Germline CDR1 and CDR2: MGHRA and YSYEKL. This CDR3 contains 15 residues. This CDR3 is CASSQGQGSGQPQHF. The DNA for the CDR3 is TGCGCCAGCAGCCAAGGACAGGGGTCCGGTCAGCCCCAGCATTTT.

The chain is built from TRBV6-6 and TRBJ2-7; D call uncertain. Trimming took 7 bases from V and 5 from J, leaving 9 bases between them. Germline CDR1 reads MNHNY; CDR2 reads SVGAGI (reference sequence). This CDR3 has 11 residues. CDR3 region: CASTRGNEQYF. The CDR3 region has the DNA TGTGCCAGCACAAGAGGTAACGAGCAGTACTTC.

This clone was observed once. This rearrangement joins TRBV18 to TRBJ2-3; the D gene is possibly TRBD1 (6 bases). The CDR3 extends over 12 amino acids. Germline-derived CDR1 and CDR2 are KGHSH and LQKENI. V was pared by 2 bases and J by 12 bases, with 12 bases between. The CDR3 region has the DNA TGTGCCAGCTCACCAGATACAGGGTCCCAGTATTTT. It encodes CASSPDTGSQYF.

The rearrangement joins TRBV10-3 to TRBJ2-3; 8 positions agree with TRBD2. The CDR3 is made up of 15 amino acids. Germline-derived CDR1 and CDR2 are ENHRY and SYGVKD. With 6 bases clipped from V and 2 bases from J, the junction kept 7 bases outside the gene matches. CDR3 in amino acids: CAIRGSGRSTDTQYF. The CDR3 DNA follows: TGTGCCATCAGGGGGAGCGGGAGATCCACAGATACGCAGTATTTT.

The rearrangement joins TRBV9 to TRBJ1-3; D possibly corresponds to TRBD1 (6 bases). The CDR3 contains 18 residues. Trimming took 0 bases from V and 0 from J, leaving 16 bases between them. In germline, CDR1 is SGDLS, CDR2 YYNGEE. CDR3 sequence (DNA): TGTGCCAGCAGCGTAGCGAACAGGGCCTCGGACTCTGGAAACACCATATATTTT. Translated: CASSVANRASDSGNTIYF.

The V call is TRBV30, the J call TRBJ2-7; maybe TRBD1 (6 bases). Germline assignment: CDR1 GTSNPN and CDR2 SVGIG (reference sequence). The CDR3 runs to 12 residues. The CDR3 region is CASLHRDEGQYF. The CDR3 DNA sequence: TGTGCTAGCTTACACAGGGATGAGGGGCAGTACTTC.

V is TRBV5-1 and J is TRBJ2-5; 9 bases fit TRBD2. Looked up from germline, CDR1 is SGHRS and CDR2 is YFSETQ. V gave up 3 bases and J gave up 1 base; unmatched junction bases: 4. The CDR3 has 15 amino acids. The chain's CDR3 is CASSSLAGPQETQYF. DNA for the CDR3: TGCGCCAGCAGCTCACTAGCGGGCCCCCAAGAGACCCAGTACTTC.

The V call is TRBV28, the J call TRBJ2-7; 11 bases match TRBD1. The CDR3 contains 15 residues. The germline V gene has CDR1 MDHEN and CDR2 SYDVKM. The V segment lost 7 bases and the J segment 6 bases; nucleotides outside the gene matches: 11. CDR3 sequence reads: CASNIAGTGGFEQYF. CDR3 DNA: TGTGCCAGCAACATAGCCGGGACAGGGGGGTTCGAGCAGTACTTC.

The V and J genes are TRBV6-5 and TRBJ1-1, with a possible D match to TRBD1 (6 bases). CDR3 size: 15 residues. The germline gives CDR1 MNHEY, CDR2 SVGAGI. V shed 7 bases and J shed 3 bases, with 18 bases lying between them. CDR3 sequence: CASNRASKGDTEAFF. The CDR3 bases are TGTGCCAGCAATCGGGCCTCGAAGGGGGACACTGAAGCTTTCTTT.

J is TRBJ2-2 and V is TRBV28; no clear D. CDR1 is MDHEN, CDR2 SYDVKM, per germline. V dropped 6 bases and J dropped 1 base, with 9 bases sitting between them. The CDR3 sequence is 14 residues long. The CDR3 here is CASSTPRNTGELFF. Written as DNA, the CDR3 is TGTGCCAGCAGCACGCCTAGGAACACCGGGGAGCTGTTTTTT.

The chain employs TRBV28 and TRBJ2-1; maybe TRBD1 (5 bases). This CDR3 comprises 15 residues. Trimming stripped 7 bases from V and 8 bases from J, with 21 bases between. Per the germline V gene, CDR1 is MDHEN and CDR2 is SYDVKM. The CDR3 loop reads CASTPDSFIDDEQFF. The CDR3 nucleotides are TGTGCCAGCACCCCCGACAGCTTCATCGACGATGAGCAGTTCTTC.

The chain combines TRBV19 with TRBJ2-7; 13 nucleotides agree with TRBD2. This CDR3 has 15 amino acids. CDR1 LNHDA and CDR2 SQIVND come from the germline V gene (reference sequence). J was trimmed by 5 bases and V by 3 bases; bases with no gene match: 4. Here the CDR3 reads CASSMTSGRSHEQYF. The CDR3 DNA follows: TGTGCCAGTAGTATGACTAGCGGGAGGAGCCACGAGCAGTACTTC.

This clone was observed once. V gene TRBV28 combines with J gene TRBJ1-5; 8 positions match TRBD1. The germline gives CDR1 MDHEN, CDR2 SYDVKM. Losses at the gene ends were 5 bases for V and 3 bases for J; bases not matched to a gene: 6. The length of the CDR3 is 15 residues. The CDR3 DNA reads TGTGCCAGCAGTCTCGGGACAGGATACAATCAGCCCCAGCATTTT. Protein sequence: CASSLGTGYNQPQHF.